One and the same sample provided the 30 T cell receptor beta chains below, sequenced in a study of T-cell memory formation after mild COVID-19. MiXCR was run by TCRdb on the 5' RACE reads, yielding one entry per CDR3 protein. The table has 65,000 to 95,000 distinct CDR3 sequences, about 13% seen once. Sequenced input: PBMCs or a T cell subset sorted from them (not recorded which). Source of these receptors: a man aged 18 to 35 who had mild COVID-19 (a few samples of this study predate the infection). Cell type and time point are not known.

As DNA, the CDR3 is TGTGCCAGCCAAAAACCGGGACAGGGGGCTGAAAAACTGTTTTTT. Protein product: CASQKPGQGAEKLFF. This chain connects TRBV5-5 to TRBJ1-4; 12 nucleotides align to TRBD1. The CDR3 runs to 15 residues. J gave up 7 bases and V 7 bases, and 8 bases lay outside the gene matches. In germline, CDR1 is SGHKS, CDR2 YYEKEE (reference sequence).

Only a few counts were recorded for this clonotype. The CDR3 sequence: CSAGGLSNEQFF. DNA for the CDR3: TGCAGCGCGGGGGGTCTGAGCAATGAGCAGTTCTTC. The gene calls are TRBV29-1 and TRBJ2-1; 7 bases map to TRBD2. Losses at the gene ends were 7 bases for V and 6 bases for J; bases not matched to a gene: 6. CDR1 SQVTM and CDR2 ANQGSEA come from the germline V gene. This CDR3 spans 12 amino acids.

The chain is built from TRBV27 and TRBJ2-1; a possible D gene is TRBD2 (6 bases). The CDR3 extends over 15 amino acids. Germline CDR1 reads MNHEY; CDR2 reads SMNVEV (reference sequence). V gave up 2 bases and J gave up 6 bases, with 14 bases separating them. CDR3 residues: CASSLGGDFLNEQFF. In DNA form, the CDR3 reads TGTGCCAGCAGTTTAGGAGGGGACTTCCTCAATGAGCAGTTCTTC.

This sequence joins TRBV7-9 and TRBJ2-1; D unclear. Germline assignment: CDR1 SEHNR and CDR2 FQNEAQ (reference sequence). The ends were cut back, 4 bases at V and 8 bases at J, with 12 bases in the middle. CDR3 length equals 13 residues. In DNA, the CDR3 is TGTGCCAGCAGCTCCCGTGGCCCCGATGAGCAGTTCTTC. Protein: CASSSRGPDEQFF. Based on the CDR3 plus reference TRBV7-9 and TRBJ2-1, the full variable domain is DTGVSQNPRHKITKRGQNVTFRCDPISEHNRLYWYRQTLGQGPEFLTYFQNEAQLEKSRLLSDRFSAERPKGSFSTLEIQRTEQGDSAMYLCASSSRGPDEQFFGPGTRLTVL.

The chain joins TRBV12-3 or TRBV12-4 to TRBJ1-1, with 9 positions matching TRBD1. The V segment lost 6 bases and the J segment 0 bases; nucleotides outside the gene matches: 8. There are 16 residues in the CDR3. CDR3 sequence (DNA): TGTGCCAGCAGGGCCGGGACAGGGCTCATGAACACTGAAGCTTTCTTT. Translating it yields CASRAGTGLMNTEAFF.

This clonotype was counted only a few times. This chain connects TRBV7-9 to TRBJ1-5; the match to TRBD1 covers 9 bases. The CDR3 is 14 residues long. The germline V gene encodes CDR1 SEHNR and CDR2 FQNEAQ (reference sequence). V dropped 5 bases and J dropped 6; count of bases not matched to a gene: 5. In DNA form, the CDR3 reads TGTGCCAGCAGCCTCGGACAGGGGTTTCAGCCCCAGCATTTT. This encodes CASSLGQGFQPQHF.

This clonotype was recorded at least ten times. The chain carries TRBV4-2 and TRBJ1-1, with D tentatively TRBD1 (5 bases). Deletions cut 0 bases from V and 2 bases from J, with 19 bases between. The CDR3 sequence is 18 residues long. Germline V gene lookup returns CDR1 LGHNA and CDR2 YNFKEQ. CDR3 sequence (DNA): TGTGCCAGCAGCCAAGATGAGCGGGCTACAGGTCTTAACACTGAAGCTTTCTTT. As protein: CASSQDERATGLNTEAFF.

The V gene is TRBV9, the J gene TRBJ2-5; D assignment may be TRBD1 or TRBD2 (6 bases each). Trimming took off 1 base at V and 2 bases at J, with 9 bases between the two ends. Looked up from germline, CDR1 is SGDLS and CDR2 is YYNGEE. This CDR3 is built from 14 residues. CDR3 in amino acids: CASSVLGGQETQYF. The CDR3 DNA reads as TGTGCCAGCAGCGTATTAGGGGGGCAAGAGACCCAGTACTTC.

Only a few counts were recorded for this clonotype. The chain couples TRBV7-9 to TRBJ1-2; the D is unclear. V gave up 2 bases and J gave up 4 bases, with 8 bases separating them. CDR1 and CDR2 (germline): SEHNR, FQNEAQ (reference sequence). The CDR3 consists of 13 residues. The CDR3 loop is CASSLFGTYGYTF. The CDR3 DNA follows: TGTGCCAGCAGCTTATTCGGCACCTATGGCTACACCTTC.

The genes are TRBV12-3 or TRBV12-4 and TRBJ1-2; 12 positions match TRBD1. The junction had 6 bases not matched to a gene; V was cut back by 5 bases and J by 5 bases. This CDR3 is built from 15 residues. The CDR3: CASSLQGQGAYGYTF. The DNA of the CDR3 is TGTGCCAGCAGTCTCCAGGGACAGGGGGCATATGGCTACACCTTC.

The chain carries TRBV20-1 and TRBJ2-7; possibly TRBD2 for D (5 bases). The germline gives CDR1 DFQATT, CDR2 SNEGSKA (reference sequence). V was clipped by 0 bases and J by 5 bases, with 11 bases between them. The CDR3 length is 13 residues. This CDR3 is CSARDRPGNEQYF. CDR3 bases: TGCAGTGCTAGAGATCGGCCCGGGAACGAGCAGTACTTC.

This clonotype was counted ten times or more. The chain combines TRBV7-9 with TRBJ2-3, with D maybe TRBD2 (5 bases). Trimming left V 5 bases short and J 5 bases short, with 8 bases between. Germline V gives CDR1 SEHNR, CDR2 FQNEAQ (reference sequence). The CDR3 is 12 amino acids. This CDR3 reads CASSPRGDTQYF. CDR3 bases: TGTGCCAGCAGCCCCCGGGGAGATACGCAGTATTTT.

This clonotype was observed a handful of times. V usage is TRBV29-1 and J usage is TRBJ1-3, with D hard to call. This CDR3 contains 12 residues. CDR1 is SQVTM, CDR2 ANQGSEA, per germline. V lost 4 bases, J lost 4 bases, and 8 bases lay in between. CDR3 bases: TGCAGCGTTGCCCCGTCCGGAAACACCATATATTTT. This translates into CSVAPSGNTIYF. The whole variable domain, filled in from reference TRBV29-1 and TRBJ1-3, reads SAVISQKPSRDICQRGTSLTIQCQVDSQVTMMFWYRQQPGQSLTLIATANQGSEATYESGFVIDKFPISRPNLTFSTLTVSNMSPEDSSIYLCSVAPSGNTIYFGEGSWLTVV.

This chain uses TRBV7-7 with TRBJ1-3; no reliable D call. The CDR3 totals 15 residues. V was shortened by 5 bases and J by 0 bases, with 11 bases between the two germline ends. Per the germline V gene, CDR1 is SSHAT and CDR2 is FNYEAQ (reference sequence). CDR3 bases: TGTGCCAGCAGCCCCAGCGCTTACTCTGGAAACACCATATATTTT. Its protein product is CASSPSAYSGNTIYF.

The genes are TRBV29-1 and TRBJ2-2; D could derive from TRBD1 or TRBD2 (5 bases each). Germline lookup yields CDR1 SQVTM and CDR2 ANQGSEA. There are 13 residues in the CDR3. The V end was cut by 4 bases, the J end by 4 bases, with 10 bases between. The CDR3 loop reads CSVARDLTGELFF. In nucleotides, the CDR3 is TGCAGCGTTGCCAGGGACCTCACCGGGGAGCTGTTTTTT.

This clonotype was counted only a few times. The chain carries TRBV12-3 or TRBV12-4 and TRBJ2-1; 8 bases agree with TRBD2. CDR3 length: 16 amino acids. The V segment lost 6 bases and the J segment 3 bases; nucleotides outside the gene matches: 10. CDR3 coding DNA: TGTGCCAGCAGCCGCCCCGGCGGGGGGCTCTACAATGAGCAGTTCTTC. It codes for CASSRPGGGLYNEQFF.

The chain couples TRBV29-1 to TRBJ2-1, with TRBD1 identical over 7 bases. Trimming cost V 4 bases and J 4 bases; bases outside gene matches: 7. The CDR3 spans 14 residues. The germline CDR1 and CDR2 sequences are SQVTM and ANQGSEA. CDR3 sequence reads: CSVGWARGYNEQFF. The CDR3 DNA sequence: TGCAGCGTTGGGTGGGCCAGGGGGTACAATGAGCAGTTCTTC.

This clonotype showed up just a few times. The chain uses TRBV5-1 and TRBJ1-6; the D gene is possibly TRBD1 (6 bases). Trimming removed 4 bases at V and 10 bases at J, with 18 bases between. The germline gives CDR1 SGHRS, CDR2 YFSETQ. The CDR3 is 15 amino acids. CDR3 loop: CASSPTAFGQSPLHF. For the CDR3, the DNA is TGCGCCAGCAGCCCCACCGCCTTCGGACAGTCACCCCTCCACTTT.

The V gene is TRBV6-4, the J gene TRBJ1-4; D not resolved. Trimming pared 5 bases from V and 2 bases from J, leaving 15 bases between. CDR1 MRHNA and CDR2 SNTAGT come from the germline V gene. The CDR3 extends over 16 amino acids. DNA for the CDR3: TGTGCCAGCAGTATGAGGGCTTCGGATACTAATGAAAAACTGTTTTTT. Encoded protein: CASSMRASDTNEKLFF.

This chain joins TRBV7-6 and TRBJ1-2; 10 bases agree with TRBD1. The germline V gene encodes CDR1 SGHVS and CDR2 FNYEAQ. The trim removed 4 bases at V and 4 bases at J, leaving 3 bases unmatched. This CDR3 is 14 amino acids long. CDR3: CASSSWDRGYGYTF. The CDR3 DNA follows: TGTGCCAGCAGCTCATGGGACAGGGGCTATGGCTACACCTTC.

The chain uses TRBV20-1 and TRBJ2-7; 7 nucleotides line up with TRBD2. The CDR3 consists of 15 residues. V was pared by 1 base and J by 2 bases, with 8 bases of the junction left unmatched. Germline V gene lookup returns CDR1 DFQATT and CDR2 SNEGSKA (reference sequence). Here the CDR3 reads CSARAAGVWAYEQYF. The CDR3 coding sequence is TGCAGTGCTAGAGCCGCGGGGGTCTGGGCCTACGAGCAGTACTTC.

This clonotype has just a few counts. This chain connects TRBV12-3 or TRBV12-4 to TRBJ2-2; 12 nucleotides align to TRBD2. Unmatched junction bases numbered 5, after V lost 4 bases and J lost 2 bases. This CDR3 has 17 amino acids. The chain's CDR3 is CASSSGLAGLNTGELFF. The CDR3 DNA sequence: TGTGCCAGCAGTTCGGGACTAGCGGGCCTCAACACCGGGGAGCTGTTTTTT.

This clonotype was counted between two and nine times. The J gene is TRBJ1-2, the V gene TRBV4-3; 9 bases fit TRBD1. The CDR3 contains 17 residues. CDR1 is LGHNA, CDR2 YSLEER, per germline. The J segment lost 4 bases and the V segment lost 0 bases, leaving 9 bases of the junction unmatched. The CDR3 region has the DNA TGCGCCAGCAGCCAAGATCCACCATCGGGACAGGGCTATGGCTACACCTTC. It is translated as CASSQDPPSGQGYGYTF.

This clonotype appeared a few times. The J gene is TRBJ1-1, the V gene TRBV5-5, with D possibly matching TRBD1 (5 bases). V was cut by 3 bases and J by 4 bases, with 16 bases left in between. From germline, CDR1 is SGHKS and CDR2 YYEKEE (reference sequence). The CDR3 runs to 15 residues. In DNA form, the CDR3 reads TGTGCCAGCAGCTCGGGACCCCCGGGGGGCACTGAAGCTTTCTTT. Its protein product is CASSSGPPGGTEAFF.

This clonotype was observed a few times. This chain uses TRBV15 with TRBJ1-2; D is unclear. V lost 0 bases, J lost 10 bases, and 6 bases lay in between. CDR3 length: 11 amino acids. The germline gives CDR1 LNHNV, CDR2 YYDKDF (reference sequence). CDR3 residues: CATSRDGFYTF. CDR3 in DNA: TGTGCCACCAGCAGAGATGGATTCTACACCTTC.

This rearrangement joins TRBV27 to TRBJ2-1, with 9 nucleotides matching TRBD2. The germline CDR1 and CDR2 sequences are MNHEY and SMNVEV (reference sequence). The trim removed 1 base at V and 7 bases at J, leaving 5 bases unmatched. The CDR3 runs 15 residues. In DNA, the CDR3 is TGTGCCAGCAGTTTATGGACTAGCGTACGGAATGAGCAGTTCTTC. Protein sequence: CASSLWTSVRNEQFF.

This clonotype has just a few counts. The V and J genes are TRBV9 and TRBJ2-3; D perhaps matches TRBD1 (6 bases). CDR1 SGDLS and CDR2 YYNGEE come from the germline V gene. The CDR3 consists of 15 residues. Trimming took off 2 bases at V and 4 bases at J, with 14 bases between the two ends. CDR3 loop: CASSVGASQADTQYF. CDR3 coding DNA: TGTGCCAGCAGCGTGGGGGCTTCTCAGGCAGATACGCAGTATTTT.

The rearrangement links TRBV29-1 to TRBJ2-5, with a weak D call TRBD2 (6 bases). This CDR3 is built from 15 residues. Germline CDR1 SQVTM, CDR2 ANQGSEA. Trimming stripped 1 base from V and 4 bases from J, with 16 bases between. This CDR3 is CSVEGGSEGGETQYF. CDR3 coding DNA: TGCAGCGTTGAAGGGGGGTCGGAGGGCGGAGAGACCCAGTACTTC. The full variable domain, completed using reference TRBV29-1 and TRBJ2-5, is SAVISQKPSRDICQRGTSLTIQCQVDSQVTMMFWYRQQPGQSLTLIATANQGSEATYESGFVIDKFPISRPNLTFSTLTVSNMSPEDSSIYLCSVEGGSEGGETQYFGPGTRLLVL.

This clonotype was recorded at least ten times. The chain joins TRBV4-3 to TRBJ1-2; 11 bases are a match to TRBD1. The V and J ends lost 0 bases and 4 bases, in that order; junction bases with no gene match: 4. Germline loops: CDR1 LGHNA, CDR2 YSLEER. The CDR3 sequence is 16 residues long. The CDR3 here is CASSQDDGQGAYGYTF. CDR3 in DNA: TGCGCCAGCAGCCAAGATGACGGACAGGGGGCCTATGGCTACACCTTC.

This chain joins TRBV7-9 and TRBJ1-5; D gene uncertain. The CDR3 sequence is 14 residues long. V was clipped by 10 bases and J by 5 bases, with 18 bases between them. Germline CDR1 SEHNR, CDR2 FQNEAQ (reference sequence). CDR3 DNA: TGTGCCACTACCGTGGTTTCTACGGATCAGCCCCAGCATTTT. Translating gives CATTVVSTDQPQHF. The full variable domain, in which reference TRBV7-9 and TRBJ1-5 provide the parts outside the CDR3, is DTGVSQNPRHKITKRGQNVTFRCDPISEHNRLYWYRQTLGQGPEFLTYFQNEAQLEKSRLLSDRFSAERPKGSFSTLEIQRTEQGDSAMYLCATTVVSTDQPQHFGDGTRLSIL.